The 22 T cell receptor beta chains below were found in one sample sequenced in a study of T-cell reconstitution after alpha-beta-depleted transplantation in children. For TCRbeta, the library was prepared with unique molecular identifiers. MiXCR, run by TCRdb on the PCR reads, gives a single entry per CDR3 protein. The sample has a few hundred thousand distinct CDR3 sequences, 10% seen once. Sequenced here: PBMCs, sampled before TCRalphabeta/CD19-depleted stem cell transplant. Receptors originate from a boy younger than two with acute myeloid leukemia, due to receive a stem cell transplant.

In its sample, this clonotype was seen many times. V is TRBV7-9 and J is TRBJ2-2, with D possibly TRBD2 on 6 matching bases. Trimming took off 5 bases at V and 4 bases at J, with 11 bases between the two ends. CDR1 is SEHNR and CDR2 is FQNEAQ in the germline V gene (reference sequence). CDR3 length equals 14 residues. The CDR3 bases are TGTGCCAGCAGCGCGGGACTTAGCACCGGGGAGCTGTTTTTT. Its protein product is CASSAGLSTGELFF.

With regard to this clonotype: Being one base from a much bigger clone, this may be a read error. V is TRBV20-1 and J is TRBJ1-3, with 9 bases that match TRBD1. Looked up from germline, CDR1 is DFQATT and CDR2 is SNEGSKA (reference sequence). The CDR3 has 15 amino acids. The CDR3 nucleotides read TGCAGTGCTAGGGGACAGGGCTGGTTTGGAAACCCCATATATTTT. Protein: CSARGQGWFGNPIYF.

This clonotype was seen many times. CDR3 residues: CASSISGARTGELFF. In nucleotides, the CDR3 is TGTGCCAGCAGCATTTCGGGGGCGAGGACCGGGGAGCTGTTTTTT. The chain joins TRBV7-8 to TRBJ2-2; tentatively, D is TRBD1 or TRBD2 (6 bases each). Between the trimmed V and J ends, which lost 5 bases and 5 bases, there was a span of 15 bases. CDR1 is SGHVS, CDR2 FQNEAQ, per germline. There are 15 residues in the CDR3.

Ten or more counts support this clonotype. The gene calls are TRBV5-1 and TRBJ2-3, with D possibly TRBD1 on 5 matching bases. The germline gives CDR1 SGHRS, CDR2 YFSETQ. The CDR3 consists of 17 residues. V was pared by 0 bases and J by 3 bases, with 17 bases between. CDR3 nucleotides: TGCGCCAGCAGCTTGGCCCGCTGGCAGGGCCGGACAGATACGCAGTATTTT. It specifies CASSLARWQGRTDTQYF.

This clonotype was recorded at least ten times. This chain joins TRBV10-3 and TRBJ1-2; possibly TRBD1 for D (5 bases). Germline loops: CDR1 ENHRY, CDR2 SYGVKD. The CDR3 spans 13 residues. V was cut by 5 bases and J by 3 bases, with 10 bases left in between. CDR3 sequence (DNA): TGTGCCATCAGTCCAGGGAGGGACTATGGCTACACCTTC. Amino acid sequence: CAISPGRDYGYTF.

In this sample, this clonotype turned up many times. This chain joins TRBV7-8 and TRBJ2-3; weak D call: TRBD2 (5 bases). Germline CDR1 is SGHVS and CDR2 is FQNEAQ. Deletions cut 7 bases from V and 6 bases from J, with 14 bases between. This CDR3 region has 13 residues. The CDR3 reads CASTPRQRDTQYF. In nucleotides, the CDR3 is TGTGCCAGCACCCCTCGGCAGCGGGATACGCAGTATTTT.

Ten or more counts support this clonotype. The chain has TRBV20-1 and TRBJ2-7; 7 positions match TRBD1. The V gene end was trimmed by 2 bases and the J gene end by 7 bases; junction bases not matched to a gene: 5. The germline gives CDR1 DFQATT, CDR2 SNEGSKA (reference sequence). This CDR3 has 12 amino acids. CDR3 sequence: CSARTPQGEQYF. CDR3 nucleotides: TGCAGTGCTAGAACCCCACAGGGGGAGCAGTACTTC.

This clonotype showed up many times. The chain recombines TRBV28 with TRBJ2-4, with a tentative D call TRBD1 (6 bases). Per germline, CDR1 MDHEN and CDR2 SYDVKM. This CDR3 is built from 20 residues. V dropped 1 base and J dropped 0 bases, with 22 bases sitting between them. CDR3 sequence (DNA): TGTGCCAGCAGTTTATTTACGGGACAAGGTCTCCTTCTAGCCAAAAACATTCAGTACTTC. Protein product: CASSLFTGQGLLLAKNIQYF.

In this sample, this clonotype turned up many times. This chain uses TRBV20-1 with TRBJ2-1, with D possibly matching TRBD1 (6 bases). The CDR3 has 15 residues. In germline, CDR1 is DFQATT, CDR2 SNEGSKA (reference sequence). Trimming stripped 1 base from V and 8 bases from J, with 18 bases between. The CDR3 here is CSARAPIRQVYEQFF. For the CDR3, the DNA is TGCAGTGCTAGAGCCCCCATTCGACAGGTCTATGAGCAGTTCTTC.

The chain links TRBV20-1 to TRBJ2-5; 12 bases are shared with TRBD2. Germline loops: CDR1 DFQATT, CDR2 SNEGSKA (reference sequence). V shed 1 base, J shed 3 bases, and the junction held 6 bases outside the gene matches. The CDR3 runs to 16 residues. The CDR3 loop reads CSARARLAGEKETQYF. CDR3 bases: TGCAGTGCTAGAGCCAGACTAGCGGGAGAGAAAGAGACCCAGTACTTC.

The V gene is TRBV27, the J gene TRBJ2-6; 8 nucleotides align to TRBD1. With V trimmed by 6 bases and J by 4 bases, 17 bases remained unmatched. The germline V gene has CDR1 MNHEY and CDR2 SMNVEV (reference sequence). This CDR3 has 19 residues. The CDR3 DNA reads TGTGCCAGCAGCCGGAAGACAGGGGAGAGGTTTACCGGGGCCAACGTCCTGACTTTC. It encodes CASSRKTGERFTGANVLTF.

This clonotype was observed a handful of times. This chain connects TRBV18 to TRBJ2-5; a possible D gene is TRBD1 (6 bases). Per the germline V gene, CDR1 is KGHSH and CDR2 is LQKENI. The germline V and J ends were trimmed by 4 bases and 5 bases, with 14 bases remaining between them. The CDR3 has 14 amino acids. CDR3 in DNA: TGTGCCAGCTCACGGACAGTCGTCCTGGAGACCCAGTACTTC. It encodes CASSRTVVLETQYF.

This clonotype was recorded many times. V usage is TRBV12-3 or TRBV12-4 and J usage is TRBJ1-2; D unresolved. This CDR3 has 11 amino acids. V lost 3 bases and J 4 bases, leaving 3 bases between the germline ends. The chain's CDR3 is CASSFLYGYTF. The CDR3 DNA reads as TGTGCCAGCAGTTTCCTCTATGGCTACACCTTC.

The table lists this clonotype with many counts. The J gene is TRBJ2-1, the V gene TRBV12-3 or TRBV12-4, with 14 bases lining up with TRBD2. Losses at the gene ends were 6 bases for V and 8 bases for J; bases not matched to a gene: 15. CDR3 length: 18 amino acids. The CDR3 region is CASSPTPGTSGRGDEQFF. As DNA, the CDR3 is TGTGCCAGCAGCCCCACGCCGGGGACTAGCGGGAGAGGCGATGAGCAGTTCTTC.

The chain recombines TRBV3-1 with TRBJ1-1; D gene ambiguous. Trimming stripped 1 base from V and 1 base from J, with 10 bases between. Germline-derived CDR1 and CDR2 are LGHDT and YNNKEL (reference sequence). The CDR3 spans 15 residues. The DNA of the CDR3 is TGTGCCAGCAGCCAAGTAACGGTGACGAACACTGAAGCTTTCTTT. Encoded protein: CASSQVTVTNTEAFF. Looking up the rest from reference TRBV3-1 and TRBJ1-1 gives the full variable domain: DTAVSQTPKYLVTQMGNDKSIKCEQNLGHDTMYWYKQDSKKFLKIMFSYNNKELIINETVPNRFSPKSPDKAHLNLHINSLELGDSAVYFCASSQVTVTNTEAFFGQGTRLTVV.

This clonotype occurred many times. The chain couples TRBV14 to TRBJ2-1; the D gene could be TRBD1 or TRBD2 (6 bases each). This CDR3 is built from 18 residues. Per the germline V gene, CDR1 is SGHDN and CDR2 is FVKESK. V shed 0 bases and J shed 2 bases, with 17 bases lying between them. CDR3 loop: CASSQDKGGPLTYNEQFF. The CDR3 DNA reads as TGTGCCAGCAGCCAAGATAAAGGGGGGCCCTTAACCTACAATGAGCAGTTCTTC.

At least ten counts were recorded for this clonotype. The chain combines TRBV6-5 with TRBJ2-2; D possibly corresponds to TRBD2 (7 bases). Germline lookup yields CDR1 MNHEY and CDR2 SVGAGI. This CDR3 has 14 residues. V lost 4 bases and J 4 bases, leaving 10 bases between the germline ends. The CDR3 DNA sequence: TGTGCCAGCAGTTGGGGGGGGCCCACCGGGGAGCTGTTTTTT. It is translated as CASSWGGPTGELFF.

This clonotype was found many times. V is TRBV7-6 and J is TRBJ2-1; TRBD1 is a possible D gene (6 bases). Germline V CDR1 and CDR2: SGHVS, FNYEAQ. The CDR3 has 16 amino acids. Trimming pared 2 bases from V and 1 base from J, leaving 12 bases between. The chain's CDR3 is CASSLRPGTSYNEQFF. The DNA for the CDR3 is TGTGCCAGCAGCTTACGTCCCGGGACATCCTACAATGAGCAGTTCTTC.

The gene calls are TRBV6-2 or TRBV6-3 and TRBJ2-1; the D is unclear. The CDR3 is made up of 12 amino acids. V shed 6 bases and J shed 1 base, with 4 bases lying between them. Germline CDR1 and CDR2: MNHEY and SVGEGT. The CDR3 DNA sequence: TGTGCCAGCAGGCTGTCCTACAATGAGCAGTTCTTC. Protein sequence: CASRLSYNEQFF.

The rearrangement joins TRBV20-1 to TRBJ2-3; TRBD2 matches at 8 bases. The CDR3 length is 16 residues. From germline, CDR1 is DFQATT and CDR2 SNEGSKA (reference sequence). Trimming at V came to 3 bases and at J to 2 bases, leaving 10 bases not matched to a gene. CDR3 protein: CSARGLRRGATDTQYF. The CDR3 DNA sequence: TGCAGTGCTAGGGGTCTGAGGCGGGGGGCCACAGATACGCAGTATTTT.

As DNA, the CDR3 is TGTGCCAGCAGCCAATCCGACAGGAACACCGGGGAGCTGTTTTTT. Its protein product is CASSQSDRNTGELFF. The rearrangement joins TRBV11-1 to TRBJ2-2; D might be TRBD1 (5 bases). The V gene's germline CDR1 is SGHAT and CDR2 FQDESV (reference sequence). The CDR3 consists of 15 residues. Trimming cost V 5 bases and J 1 base, with 11 bases left between them.

This clonotype appeared many times. The rearrangement links TRBV7-3 to TRBJ2-2; D is unresolved. The V and J ends lost 0 bases and 5 bases respectively, with 10 bases between them. CDR3 length: 15 amino acids. From germline, CDR1 is SGHTA and CDR2 FQGTGA. In DNA form, the CDR3 reads TGTGCCAGCAGCTTAACCGGGTCAGTTACCGGGGAGCTGTTTTTT. Protein sequence: CASSLTGSVTGELFF.